A selection of T cell receptor beta chains follows, all from one sample in a study of CD8+ T cells in alopecia areata. Assay used: immunoSEQ multiplex PCR; TCRdb lists only in-frame clones, some missing. This sample has 150,000 to 200,000 clones; around 58% occur once, and the top ten carry around 13%. The source material was CD8+ T cells sorted from blood, sampled at week 24, from a patient treated with tofacitinib. Receptors were obtained from a human donor with alopecia areata. CDR3s leave out the opening cysteine and the closing phenylalanine or tryptophan. Size values are once, few and many counts, or a class for expanded clones, and some rows have none.

TRBV7-8,few,ASSGIQGDGYT
TRBV7-8,few,ASSLWRWDGVEQY
TRBV7-9,few,ASSWTGSNQPQH
TRBV20-1,few,SASTGKYT
TRBV6-5,-,ASSYSGSSGANVLT
TRBV6-5,-,ASTLAGGLQETQY
TRBV4-2,-,ASSLRIGLQETQY
TRBV27,-,ASSRLRGHNSPLH
TRBV29-1,-,SVGRDYNEQF
TRBV7-9,-,ASNSGGAYNEQF
TRBV30,few,AWSVGLSYEQY
TRBV18,-,ASSPGQGGNQPQH
TRBV19,many,ASSISGQGMAGYT
TRBV25-1,-,ASSHSVRGYGYT
TRBV15,-,ATSRETGGPDGYT
TRBV10-3,many,ASWGGTAF
TRBV4-1,-,ASSQLNREAF
TRBV6-5,-,ASSNRGYEQY
TRBV4-1,-,ASSQVLSGGNNSPLH
TRBV14,-,ASSQIPGEQY
TRBV29-1,-,SVRTGYGYT
TRBV13,-,ASSPTGGNEQY
TRBV7-9,-,ASSRSSGGSPYEQY
TRBV29-1,-,SVHLGAEAF
TRBV15,-,ATSRVGQGASQPQH
TRBV7-6,-,ASSLSVNTEAF
TRBV4-2,few,ASSQGLGSNQPQH
TRBV7-6,-,ASSATGGRAEKLF
TRBV7-9,-,ASSSVKGAGETQY
TRBV6-5,-,ATTGPRETQY
TRBV7-8,once,ASSTTGTSPDQY